What follows are 17 T cell receptor beta chains derived from one specimen sequenced in a study of T-cell reconstitution after alpha-beta-depleted transplantation in children. The library targeted TCRbeta and was prepared with unique molecular identifiers. Via MiXCR, TCRdb re-called the PCR reads, giving one row per CDR3 protein. The sample consists of 300,000 to 350,000 distinct CDR3 sequences, around 16% of them appearing once. Sequenced here: PBMCs, mostly from graft donor cells, sampled 360 days after TCRalphabeta/CD19-depleted stem cell transplant. All receptors derive from a male patient aged 2-15 years who had a stem cell transplant for acute lymphoblastic leukemia, so the T cells may come from the graft donor.

This clonotype was counted only a few times. This chain uses TRBV27 with TRBJ1-2, with D possibly TRBD1 on 5 matching bases. There are 12 residues in the CDR3. V was cut by 8 bases and J by 3 bases, with 10 bases left in between. Germline assignment: CDR1 MNHEY and CDR2 SMNVEV (reference sequence). The CDR3 sequence is CASGGNYYGYTF. In DNA, the CDR3 is TGTGCCAGCGGGGGGAACTACTATGGCTACACCTTC.

This clonotype was seen only a few times. The rearrangement joins TRBV29-1 to TRBJ1-1; 7 nucleotides line up with TRBD1. This CDR3 has 11 amino acids. V trimming: 7 bases; J trimming: 5 bases; junction bases outside the gene matches: 4. Germline CDR1 and CDR2: SQVTM and ANQGSEA. CDR3 in amino acids: CSAQTGTEAFF. CDR3 in DNA: TGCAGCGCCCAGACAGGGACTGAAGCTTTCTTT. The whole variable domain, filled in from reference TRBV29-1 and TRBJ1-1, reads SAVISQKPSRDICQRGTSLTIQCQVDSQVTMMFWYRQQPGQSLTLIATANQGSEATYESGFVIDKFPISRPNLTFSTLTVSNMSPEDSSIYLCSAQTGTEAFFGQGTRLTVV.

The V and J genes are TRBV5-1 and TRBJ2-7; D is perhaps TRBD2 (5 bases). With 7 bases removed from V and 7 bases from J, the gap between germline ends came to 24 bases. Looked up from germline, CDR1 is SGHRS and CDR2 is YFSETQ. The CDR3 length is 15 residues. The CDR3, as DNA: TGCGCCAGCGCATACTCTAGTCGGGAAGGAGCGGAGCAGTACTTC. Its protein is CASAYSSREGAEQYF.

The rearrangement links TRBV28 to TRBJ2-7; no reliable D call. This CDR3 contains 16 residues. V was pared by 6 bases and J by 3 bases, with 21 bases between. The germline CDR1 and CDR2 sequences are MDHEN and SYDVKM. The CDR3 loop reads CASSAADSWAFYEQYF. The CDR3 DNA sequence: TGTGCCAGCAGCGCCGCAGATAGCTGGGCCTTCTACGAGCAGTACTTC.

The J gene is TRBJ1-5, the V gene TRBV28, with D possibly being TRBD1 (6 bases). Trimming cost V 5 bases and J 7 bases, with 18 bases left between them. CDR3 size: 15 residues. Germline V gene lookup returns CDR1 MDHEN and CDR2 SYDVKM. The chain's CDR3 is CASSLSQGPVQPQHF. In DNA, the CDR3 is TGTGCCAGCAGTCTCTCACAGGGTCCGGTCCAGCCCCAGCATTTT.

The chain couples TRBV4-1 to TRBJ1-2; D remains unclear. This CDR3 spans 13 amino acids. V lost 1 base and J lost 4, with 7 bases in between. Germline values: CDR1 MGHRA, CDR2 YSYEKL. CDR3 coding DNA: TGCGCCAGCAGCCAAGGAACCGGCTATGGCTACACCTTC. This gives the protein CASSQGTGYGYTF.

This clonotype was observed a few times. This chain links TRBV6-1 with TRBJ2-5, with 10 bases matching TRBD2. The CDR3 length is 16 residues. Trimming at V came to 5 bases and at J to 5 bases, leaving 11 bases not matched to a gene. Germline lookup yields CDR1 MNHNS and CDR2 SASEGT. Here the CDR3 reads CASSTILAGARETQYF. CDR3 coding DNA: TGTGCCAGCAGTACCATTCTAGCGGGAGCCCGGGAGACCCAGTACTTC.

This clonotype has just a few counts. This chain uses TRBV5-6 with TRBJ2-1; 11 bases fit TRBD2. CDR3 size: 15 residues. CDR1 and CDR2 from the germline V gene are SGHDT and YYEEEE. J was trimmed by 10 bases and V by 4 bases; bases with no gene match: 10. In nucleotides, the CDR3 is TGTGCCAGCAGCGGGACTAGCGGCAACCCTTACGAGCAGTTCTTC. Its translation is CASSGTSGNPYEQFF.

This clonotype was counted at least ten times. CDR3 loop: CASSLAGLRNEAFF. The CDR3 nucleotides read TGTGCCAGCAGCTTAGCCGGTCTCCGGAATGAAGCTTTCTTT. The chain carries TRBV7-9 and TRBJ1-1; D remains ambiguous. Trimming shortened V by 0 bases and J by 7 bases, and 12 bases separated the two germline ends. The CDR3 loop spans 14 amino acids. Germline V gene sequence: CDR1 SEHNR, CDR2 FQNEAQ (reference sequence).

The chain is built from TRBV27 and TRBJ2-7; 7 positions match TRBD1. The CDR3 totals 15 residues. The germline gives CDR1 MNHEY, CDR2 SMNVEV (reference sequence). V lost 7 bases, J lost 0 bases, and 9 bases stayed unmatched. CDR3: CASTRTGFSSYEQYF. The CDR3 DNA is TGTGCCAGCACTCGGACAGGTTTCAGCTCCTACGAGCAGTACTTC.

This clonotype occurred many times. This sequence joins TRBV12-3 or TRBV12-4 and TRBJ2-7; D unresolved. The CDR3 extends over 14 amino acids. Trimming took 3 bases from V and 0 from J, leaving 9 bases between them. Here the CDR3 reads CASSFHHLSYEQYF. CDR3 DNA: TGTGCCAGCAGTTTTCACCACCTCTCCTACGAGCAGTACTTC.

The chain employs TRBV4-2 and TRBJ1-2, with a weak D call TRBD1 (6 bases). Germline CDR1 reads LGHNA; CDR2 reads YNFKEQ. The V and J ends lost 5 bases and 4 bases respectively, with 20 bases between them. CDR3 size: 16 residues. The CDR3 coding sequence is TGTGCCAGCAGCATAACCGACAGGCGGAACCTCTATGGCTACACCTTC. Translating it yields CASSITDRRNLYGYTF.

V is TRBV10-1 and J is TRBJ2-1; 10 bases fit TRBD1. J was trimmed by 7 bases and V by 6 bases; bases with no gene match: 12. Germline values: CDR1 WNHNN, CDR2 SYGVQD (reference sequence). The CDR3 consists of 16 residues. The CDR3: CASRARRDRGSNEQFF. CDR3 coding DNA: TGCGCCAGCAGAGCCCGCCGGGACAGGGGTAGTAATGAGCAGTTCTTC.

This clonotype was found a few times. This rearrangement joins TRBV4-3 to TRBJ2-1, with D perhaps TRBD1 or TRBD2 (5 bases each). With 1 base removed from V and 2 bases from J, the gap between germline ends came to 15 bases. The CDR3 is made up of 17 amino acids. Looked up from germline, CDR1 is LGHNA and CDR2 is YSLEER. Written as DNA, the CDR3 is TGCGCCAGCAGCCAAGTACTGGGACCCCTCCCCTACAATGAGCAGTTCTTC. The encoded protein is CASSQVLGPLPYNEQFF.

This clonotype was seen many times. This chain links TRBV3-1 with TRBJ1-1; D is undetermined. V was clipped by 3 bases and J by 6 bases, with 8 bases between them. CDR1 is LGHDT and CDR2 is YNNKEL in the germline V gene (reference sequence). The CDR3 has 12 residues. The CDR3 bases are TGTGCCAGCAGCCACGGGGAGGCTGAAGCTTTCTTT. Its protein product is CASSHGEAEAFF.

The chain is built from TRBV11-2 and TRBJ2-1; D unclear. Germline V gives CDR1 SGHAT, CDR2 FQNNGV. Trimming pared 4 bases from V and 6 bases from J, leaving 19 bases between. This CDR3 is built from 16 residues. DNA of the CDR3: TGTGCCAGCAGCTCCTCCCGGGTTAGCTTTGGCAATGAGCAGTTCTTC. This codes for CASSSSRVSFGNEQFF.

This clonotype was seen once. This chain connects TRBV7-3 to TRBJ2-1, with 8 bases identical to TRBD2. Germline CDR1 reads SGHTA; CDR2 reads FQGTGA. The CDR3 is 14 residues long. The trim removed 5 bases at V and 7 bases at J, leaving 7 bases unmatched. CDR3 coding DNA: TGTGCCAGCAGCACCTGGGGCGGGGGGAATGAGCAGTTCTTC. Translating it yields CASSTWGGGNEQFF.